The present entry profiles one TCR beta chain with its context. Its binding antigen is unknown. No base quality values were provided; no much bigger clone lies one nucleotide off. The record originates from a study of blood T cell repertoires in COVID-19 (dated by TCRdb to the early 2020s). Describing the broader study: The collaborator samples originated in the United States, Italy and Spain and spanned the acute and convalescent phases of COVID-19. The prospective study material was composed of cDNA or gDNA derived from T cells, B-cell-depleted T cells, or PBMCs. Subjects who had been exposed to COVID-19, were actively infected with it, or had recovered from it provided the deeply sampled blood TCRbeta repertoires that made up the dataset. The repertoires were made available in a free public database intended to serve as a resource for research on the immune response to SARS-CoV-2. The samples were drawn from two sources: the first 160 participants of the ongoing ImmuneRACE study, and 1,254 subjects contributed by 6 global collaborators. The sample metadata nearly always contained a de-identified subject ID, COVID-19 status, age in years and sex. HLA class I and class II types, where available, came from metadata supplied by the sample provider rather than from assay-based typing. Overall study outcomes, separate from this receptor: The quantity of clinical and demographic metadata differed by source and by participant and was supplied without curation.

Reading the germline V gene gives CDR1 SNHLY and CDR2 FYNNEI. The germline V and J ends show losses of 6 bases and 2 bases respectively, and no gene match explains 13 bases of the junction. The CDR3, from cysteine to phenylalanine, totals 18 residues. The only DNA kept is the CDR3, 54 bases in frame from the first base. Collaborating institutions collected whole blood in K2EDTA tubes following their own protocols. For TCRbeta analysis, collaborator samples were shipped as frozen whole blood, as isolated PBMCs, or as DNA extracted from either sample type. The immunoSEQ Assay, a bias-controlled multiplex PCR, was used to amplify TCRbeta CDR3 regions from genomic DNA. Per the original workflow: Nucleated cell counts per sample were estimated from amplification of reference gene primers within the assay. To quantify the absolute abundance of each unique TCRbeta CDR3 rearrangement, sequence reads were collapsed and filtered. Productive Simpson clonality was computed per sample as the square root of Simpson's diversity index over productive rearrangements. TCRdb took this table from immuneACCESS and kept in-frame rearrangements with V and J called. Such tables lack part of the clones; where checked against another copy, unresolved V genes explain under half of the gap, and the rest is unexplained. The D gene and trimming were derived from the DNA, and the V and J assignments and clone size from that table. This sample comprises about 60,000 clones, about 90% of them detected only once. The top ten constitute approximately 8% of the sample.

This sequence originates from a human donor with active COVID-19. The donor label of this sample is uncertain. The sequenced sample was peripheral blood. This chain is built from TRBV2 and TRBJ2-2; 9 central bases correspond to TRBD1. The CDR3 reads CASSERTPGQGNTGELFF. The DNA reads TGTGCCAGCAGCGAGCGCACCCCGGGACAGGGTAACACCGGGGAGCTGTTTTTT.